This entry features one T cell receptor (beta chain) sequence. The antigen is unknown. This CDR3 is 13 amino acids long. With 4 bases removed from V and 7 bases from J, the gap between germline ends came to 11 bases. Germline V gene data show CDR1 as MNHEY and CDR2 as SVGAGI. The data belong to a study of T cell clonotyping in hematopoietic cell transplantation. Findings and caveats of the study: Without cell sorting, CD4 versus CD8 contributions remain unresolved. Recipient TCR diversity dropped after transplant; expanded clonotypes rose from day 30 to 180. Broader posttransplant TCR repertoire diversity was predicted by graft donor and pretransplant recipient Inverse Simpson Index values. Few recipient clonotypes overlapped donors; over 95% were de novo at given depth.

Using immunoSEQ multiplex PCR, the repertoire was profiled, and TCRdb retains in-frame clones only, with some absent. The repertoire has about 19,000 clones, 65% to 80% of them found once; the top ten carry roughly 14%. Specimen: peripheral blood mononuclear cells. This chain links TRBV6-5 with TRBJ1-5; D remains unclear. The sequence was obtained from a man in his sixties in good health. Some clones in this sample may be carry-over from other donors' samples. Here the CDR3 reads CASSSEYNQPQHF. As DNA, the CDR3 is TGTGCCAGCAGTTCCGAGTACAACCAGCCCCAGCATTTT.